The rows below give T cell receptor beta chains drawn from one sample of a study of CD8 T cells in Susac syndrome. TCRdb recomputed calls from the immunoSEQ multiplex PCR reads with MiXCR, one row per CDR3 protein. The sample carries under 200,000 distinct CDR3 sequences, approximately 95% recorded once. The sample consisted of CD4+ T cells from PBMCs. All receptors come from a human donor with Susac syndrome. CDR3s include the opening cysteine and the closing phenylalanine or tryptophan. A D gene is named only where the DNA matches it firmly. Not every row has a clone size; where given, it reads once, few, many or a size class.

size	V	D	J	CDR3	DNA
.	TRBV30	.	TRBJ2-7	CAWSPGLTNEQYF	TGTGCCTGGAGTCCAGGACTGACCAACGAGCAGTACTTC
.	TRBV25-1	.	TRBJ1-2	CASSTVNYGYTF	TGTGCCAGCAGCACGGTAAACTATGGCTACACCTTC
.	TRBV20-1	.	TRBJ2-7	CSASSRSTLEQYF	TGCAGTGCTAGCTCCCGCAGTACACTCGAGCAGTACTTC
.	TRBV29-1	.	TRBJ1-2	CSVEDQKGPHYGYTF	TGCAGCGTTGAAGATCAGAAAGGACCCCACTATGGCTACACCTTC
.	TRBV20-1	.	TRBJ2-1	CSAPGQAANEQFF	TGCAGTGCTCCAGGCCAAGCGGCCAATGAGCAGTTCTTC
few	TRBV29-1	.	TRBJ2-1	CSVEARLHNEQFF	TGCAGCGTTGAAGCCCGGCTACACAATGAGCAGTTCTTC
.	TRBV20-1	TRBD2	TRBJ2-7	CSASPLSGKPYEQYF	TGCAGTGCTAGCCCGTTAAGCGGGAAACCCTACGAGCAGTACTTC
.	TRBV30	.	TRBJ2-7	CAWSPRHEQYF	TGTGCCTGGAGTCCAAGACACGAGCAGTACTTC
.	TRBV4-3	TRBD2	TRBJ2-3	CASTTSASTDTQYF	TGCGCCAGCACGACTAGCGCTAGCACAGATACGCAGTATTTT
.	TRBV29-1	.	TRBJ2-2	CSAEGYREGSGELFF	TGCAGCGCCGAAGGCTACAGGGAAGGCTCCGGGGAGCTGTTTTTT
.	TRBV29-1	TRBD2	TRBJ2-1	CSVEGTSGDNEQFF	TGCAGCGTTGAGGGGACTAGCGGGGACAATGAGCAGTTCTTC
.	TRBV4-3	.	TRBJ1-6	CASSQSFAGSSPLHF	TGCGCCAGCAGCCAATCCTTCGCGGGGTCTTCACCCCTCCACTTT
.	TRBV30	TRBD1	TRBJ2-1	CAWRQGGNEQFF	TGTGCCTGGAGACAGGGGGGCAATGAGCAGTTCTTC
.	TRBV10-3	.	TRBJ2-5	CAISLTGGETQYF	TGTGCCATCAGTTTGACAGGAGGGGAGACCCAGTACTTC
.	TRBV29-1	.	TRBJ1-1	CSVDSGTAFF	TGCAGCGTTGATTCAGGGACAGCTTTCTTT
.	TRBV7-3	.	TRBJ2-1	CASSLTWGLTNNEQFF	TGTGCCAGCAGCTTAACCTGGGGCTTAACAAACAATGAGCAGTTCTTC
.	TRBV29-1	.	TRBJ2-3	CSVEMPDTQYF	TGCAGCGTTGAAATGCCAGATACGCAGTATTTT
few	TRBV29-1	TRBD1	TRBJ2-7	CSVRTGAYEQYF	TGCAGCGTGCGGACAGGGGCCTACGAGCAGTACTTC
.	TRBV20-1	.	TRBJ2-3	CSASAGNTDTQYF	TGCAGTGCTAGTGCAGGGAACACAGATACGCAGTATTTT
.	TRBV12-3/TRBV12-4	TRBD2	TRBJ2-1	CASSLSGRMLNEQFF	TGTGCCAGCAGCCTAAGCGGGAGGATGTTGAATGAGCAGTTCTTC
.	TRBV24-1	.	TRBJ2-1	CATKWGPGDEQFF	TGTGCCACCAAATGGGGACCAGGGGATGAGCAGTTCTTC
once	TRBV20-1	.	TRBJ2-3	CSGEAGTDTQYF	TGCAGTGGGGAGGCTGGGACAGATACGCAGTATTTT
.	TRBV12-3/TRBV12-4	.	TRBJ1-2	CASSLWGLTMDYTF	TGTGCCAGCAGTTTATGGGGATTAACTATGGACTACACCTTC
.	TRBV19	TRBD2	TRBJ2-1	CASSIFLAGASYNEQFF	TGTGCCAGTAGTATTTTTCTAGCGGGAGCCTCCTACAATGAGCAGTTCTTC
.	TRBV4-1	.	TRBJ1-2	CASSQVDHYGYTF	TGCGCCAGCAGCCAAGTCGATCACTATGGCTACACCTTC
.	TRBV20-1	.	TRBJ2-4	CSARDPGAAKNIQYF	TGCAGTGCTAGAGATCCCGGGGCCGCCAAAAACATTCAGTACTTC
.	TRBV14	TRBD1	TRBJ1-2	CASSQNRGASYGYTF	TGTGCCAGCAGCCAAAACAGGGGCGCGAGCTATGGCTACACCTTC
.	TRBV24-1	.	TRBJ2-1	CATSDANGPRRGNEQFF	TGTGCCACCAGTGATGCTAACGGACCCCGACGTGGGAATGAGCAGTTCTTC